The 8 T cell receptor beta chains listed next were all sequenced from one sample in a study of control samples from healthy donors and cancer patients. The assay was immunoSEQ multiplex PCR, and TCRdb's table has in-frame clones only and misses some. The table shows approximately 150,000 clones, with 88% occurring only once. Input material: blood. The receptors were sampled from a man younger than 35 in good health.

The chain is built from TRBV6-6 and TRBJ1-5; possible D gene TRBD1, 5 bases. This CDR3 region has 16 residues. In germline, CDR1 is MNHNY, CDR2 SVGAGI (reference sequence). The ends were cut back, 5 bases at V and 1 base at J, with 15 bases in the middle. The CDR3: CASSPNQGVSNQPQHF. Written as DNA, the CDR3 is TGTGCCAGCAGTCCAAACCAGGGTGTGAGCAATCAGCCCCAGCATTTT.

The CDR3 nucleotides read TGTGCCAGCAGTTACGAAGCCCACAGTACGCAGTATTTT. This encodes CASSYEAHSTQYF. The chain uses TRBV6-5 and TRBJ2-3; no clear D. V shed 2 bases and J shed 8 bases, with 11 bases lying between them. The CDR3 is 13 residues long. The germline V gene has CDR1 MNHEY and CDR2 SVGAGI.

The V call is TRBV7-2, the J call TRBJ2-3; D remains unclear. Deletions cut 5 bases from V and 4 bases from J, with 4 bases between. CDR3 length equals 11 residues. Germline V gene sequence: CDR1 SGHTA, CDR2 FQGNSA. CDR3 sequence (DNA): TGTGCCAGCAGCCTTCCAGATACGCAGTATTTT. Its translation: CASSLPDTQYF.

The chain links TRBV9 to TRBJ1-6; 8 bases map to TRBD1. Unmatched junction bases numbered 6, after V lost 4 bases and J lost 9 bases. CDR1 SGDLS and CDR2 YYNGEE come from the germline V gene. The CDR3 covers 14 residues. CDR3 DNA: TGTGCCAGCAGCCCCGGGACAGGCGGTTCACCCCTCCACTTT. Its protein is CASSPGTGGSPLHF.

This CDR3 reads CATSRDSTGGESDYGYTF. As DNA, the CDR3 is TGTGCCACCAGCAGAGATTCGACAGGGGGCGAGTCTGACTATGGCTACACCTTC. This chain joins TRBV15 and TRBJ1-2, with 10 bases identical to TRBD1. The CDR3 extends over 18 amino acids. In germline, CDR1 is LNHNV, CDR2 YYDKDF (reference sequence). V was clipped by 0 bases and J by 3 bases; unmatched bases: 10. Based on the CDR3 plus reference TRBV15 and TRBJ1-2, the full variable domain is DAMVIQNPRYQVTQFGKPVTLSCSQTLNHNVMYWYQQKSSQAPKLLFHYYDKDFNNEADTPDNFQSRRPNTSFCFLDIRSPGLGDTAMYLCATSRDSTGGESDYGYTFGSGTRLTVV.

The chain uses TRBV11-3 and TRBJ2-2; D gene uncertain. This CDR3 spans 14 amino acids. V dropped 0 bases and J dropped 1 base, with 3 bases sitting between them. Germline loops: CDR1 SGHNT, CDR2 YENEEA. This CDR3 reads CASSLDWNTGELFF. The CDR3 coding sequence is TGTGCCAGCAGCTTAGATTGGAACACCGGGGAGCTGTTTTTT.

The chain recombines TRBV28 with TRBJ1-1, with D perhaps matching TRBD1 (6 bases). The CDR3 has 16 amino acids. The V end was cut by 4 bases, the J end by 1 base, with 16 bases between. Germline loops: CDR1 MDHEN, CDR2 SYDVKM. The CDR3 reads CASSSALGGRNTEAFF. The DNA for the CDR3 is TGTGCCAGCAGTTCAGCCCTCGGGGGGCGGAACACTGAAGCTTTCTTT.

This clone has just one count. V is TRBV18 and J is TRBJ2-1; no reliable D call. This CDR3 has 13 amino acids. V lost 3 bases, J lost 7 bases, and 10 bases lay in between. Germline assignment: CDR1 KGHSH and CDR2 LQKENI. The CDR3 reads CASSPAPGNEQFF. CDR3 nucleotide sequence: TGTGCCAGCTCACCCGCCCCCGGGAATGAGCAGTTCTTC.